What follows describes a single TCR beta chain. Germline assignment: CDR1 SGHTA and CDR2 FQGNSA. V lost 7 bases, J lost 6 bases, and 11 bases stayed unmatched. The CDR3 extends over 14 amino acids. This entry belongs to a study of blood T cell repertoires in COVID-19. Study information: The United States, Italy and Spain were the sources of the acute and convalescent COVID-19 samples. T cells, B-cell-depleted T cells, or PBMCs supplied cDNA or gDNA.

Some clones are missing from TCRdb's copy, which holds only in-frame ones; the method was immunoSEQ multiplex PCR. The sample carries under 300,000 clones, about 88% recorded once. The sequence came from a woman aged 40 to 50 who had recovered from COVID-19. The sample consisted of peripheral blood. The chain recombines TRBV7-2 with TRBJ1-2; 7 bases match TRBD1. The CDR3 DNA reads TGTGCCAGCACCGCAACAGGGGTCTTGGATGGCTACACCTTC. The encoded protein is CASTATGVLDGYTF.